This TCR beta chain was captured in a study of molecular identifiers for immune sequencing clone quantification. The study, taken as a whole, reports: A single cell's spiked Jurkat TCR RNA was reportedly detectable among about a million naive cells.

In preparing bulk TCR libraries, previously described methods and listed TCR primers were used. TCRdb passed the PCR reads through MiXCR, listing each CDR3 protein once. The sample has around 82,000 distinct CDR3 sequences; about 20% are singletons. Naive CD8 libraries were made from around 20,000 to 1,000,000 sorted cells, and they used 10%, 30% or 50% RNA. Sorting captured naive CD8 T cells as CD8+CD4-CCR7+CD45RA+. The germline CDR1 and CDR2 sequences are LGHNA and YNFKEQ. The CDR3 spans 13 residues. V shed 8 bases, J shed 1 base, and the junction held 4 bases outside the gene matches. This clonotype was observed a handful of times. What it binds is unknown.

The receptor was isolated from a human donor in good health. Some libraries in this study had Jurkat cell RNA spiked in. The genes are TRBV4-2 and TRBJ2-7; 8 nucleotides match TRBD2. The sample taken for sequencing was naive CD8+ T cells from blood, with Jurkat cell RNA spiked in. Specified subset: FACS-sorted CD8+CD4-CCR7+CD45RA+ naive T cells. CDR3 protein: CASPTSGSYEQYF. CDR3 coding DNA: TGTGCCAGCCCCACTAGCGGATCCTACGAGCAGTACTTC.